These 32 T cell receptor beta chains were sequenced from one sample in a study of T cell repertoires in cytomegalovirus infection. TCRdb processed the reads anew with MiXCR; each CDR3 protein has one entry. The sample has some 800,000 distinct CDR3 sequences; under 35% are singletons. Their antigens are not known. The sample was cultured CD8+ T cells from PBMCs, taken from culture after CMV antigen stimulation. Receptors originate from a human donor in good health (CMV status not recorded). Some clones in this sample may be carry-over from other donors' samples.

This clonotype turned up a few times. V is TRBV6-1 and J is TRBJ1-5, with 7 bases fitting TRBD1. V was pared by 9 bases and J by 6 bases, with 17 bases of the junction left unmatched. The germline gives CDR1 MNHNS, CDR2 SASEGT. The CDR3 loop spans 16 amino acids. This chain's CDR3 is CASRNLTGQIGQPQHF. In DNA, the CDR3 is TGTGCCAGTCGAAATTTAACGGGACAGATAGGTCAGCCCCAGCATTTT.

This chain joins TRBV5-1 and TRBJ1-3; 10 bases are a match to TRBD1. CDR1 and CDR2 (germline): SGHRS, YFSETQ. Trimming removed 3 bases from V and 3 bases from J; junction bases left unmatched: 6. This CDR3 is built from 16 residues. CDR3 DNA: TGCGCCAGCAGCTGGGGACAGGGGTCCGATGGAAACACCATATATTTT. Translation: CASSWGQGSDGNTIYF.

The chain employs TRBV28 and TRBJ2-5, with TRBD2 identical over 12 bases. The CDR3 is made up of 16 amino acids. The V segment lost 1 base and the J segment 4 bases; nucleotides outside the gene matches: 4. CDR1 and CDR2 from the germline V gene are MDHEN and SYDVKM. The CDR3 nucleotides read TGTGCCAGCAGTTTATCAAGACTAGCGGGGGCAGAGACCCAGTACTTC. Amino acid sequence: CASSLSRLAGAETQYF. Full variable domain (missing parts from reference TRBV28 and TRBJ2-5): DVKVTQSSRYLVKRTGEKVFLECVQDMDHENMFWYRQDPGLGLRLIYFSYDVKMKEKGDIPEGYSVSREKKERFSLILESASTNQTSMYLCASSLSRLAGAETQYFGPGTRLLVL.

This clonotype has ten or more counts. CDR3 region: CASSLLGYNEQFF. CDR3 nucleotides: TGTGCCAGCAGCTTGTTAGGCTACAATGAGCAGTTCTTC. The chain couples TRBV7-6 to TRBJ2-1; D gene ambiguous. The germline V gene has CDR1 SGHVS and CDR2 FNYEAQ. CDR3 length equals 13 residues. V shed 3 bases and J shed 3 bases, with 6 bases lying between them.

Only one count was recorded for this clonotype. A much larger clone lies a single base off, so this may be a read error. The chain uses TRBV9 and TRBJ2-2; weak D call: TRBD2 (6 bases). Germline loops: CDR1 SGDLS, CDR2 YYNGEE. The V gene lost 0 bases and the J gene lost 1 base, with 7 bases spanning the gap. This CDR3 region has 15 residues. CDR3 sequence (DNA): TGTGCCAGCAGCGTAGCGGGGGAGAACACCGGGGAGCTGTTTTTT. Amino acids: CASSVAGENTGELFF. Using reference TRBV9 and TRBJ2-2 for the parts outside the CDR3, the full variable domain is DSGVTQTPKHLITATGQRVTLRCSPRSGDLSVYWYQQSLDQGLQFLIQYYNGEERAKGNILERFSAQQFPDLHSELNLSSLELGDSALYFCASSVAGENTGELFFGEGSRLTVL.

This clonotype was detected only a few times. V and J are TRBV4-1 and TRBJ1-5, with 7 bases fitting TRBD1. The CDR3 has 15 residues. J lost 10 bases, V lost 1 base, and 10 bases had no gene match. The V gene's germline CDR1 is MGHRA and CDR2 YSYEKL. The CDR3 DNA reads as TGCGCCAGCAGCCAAGTTACAGGGGCCGTCCGTCCCCAGCATTTT. Amino acids: CASSQVTGAVRPQHF.

V gene TRBV29-1 combines with J gene TRBJ1-2; no clear D gene. The ends were cut back, 8 bases at V and 8 bases at J, with 18 bases in the middle. The V gene's germline CDR1 is SQVTM and CDR2 ANQGSEA. The CDR3 length is 12 residues. The CDR3 nucleotides are TGCAGCACATCGGACCGTCGCGAGGGCTACACCTTC. Translated, it gives CSTSDRREGYTF.

The genes are TRBV7-2 and TRBJ2-5; D is tentatively TRBD1 or TRBD2 (5 bases each). V gave up 3 bases and J gave up 2 bases, with 16 bases separating them. Per the germline V gene, CDR1 is SGHTA and CDR2 is FQGNSA. The CDR3 has 16 residues. The CDR3 DNA reads TGTGCCAGCAGCTTCCCCGGGGACGAGACACAAGAGACCCAGTACTTC. This gives the protein CASSFPGDETQETQYF.

The V and J genes are TRBV6-2 or TRBV6-3 and TRBJ1-4, with a weak D call TRBD1 (5 bases). Germline CDR1 reads MNHEY; CDR2 reads SVGEGT. The V gene lost 5 bases and the J gene lost 0 bases, with 13 bases spanning the gap. This CDR3 is built from 16 residues. The CDR3 loop reads CASSHPGRATNEKLFF. DNA of the CDR3: TGTGCCAGCAGTCATCCGGGACGCGCAACTAATGAAAAACTGTTTTTT.

The chain employs TRBV12-3 or TRBV12-4 and TRBJ2-5, with a tentative D call TRBD1 (6 bases). The length of the CDR3 is 14 residues. Trimming took 3 bases from V and 2 from J, leaving 10 bases between them. In nucleotides, the CDR3 is TGTGCCAGCAGTTTTACCGGACAGCAAGAGACCCAGTACTTC. Protein product: CASSFTGQQETQYF.

V gene TRBV6-5 combines with J gene TRBJ1-1; D unclear. The CDR3 covers 15 residues. Germline V gene data show CDR1 as MNHEY and CDR2 as SVGAGI. V was cut by 6 bases and J by 1 base, with 15 bases left in between. CDR3 residues: CASSPSSTGNTEAFF. The CDR3 nucleotides read TGTGCCAGCAGCCCAAGCTCAACCGGGAACACTGAAGCTTTCTTT.

The sample holds a few counts of this clonotype. The CDR3 DNA sequence: TGTGCCAGCAGTTACTCCCTAGGCGATGAGCAGTTCTTC. Translation gives CASSYSLGDEQFF. This chain uses TRBV6-5 with TRBJ2-1; D is unclear. CDR3 length: 13 residues. The V and J ends lost 0 bases and 8 bases respectively, with 8 bases between them. The germline V gene encodes CDR1 MNHEY and CDR2 SVGAGI.

In its sample, this clonotype was seen a few times. The gene calls are TRBV12-5 and TRBJ1-4, with TRBD1 matching 8 bases. CDR1 is LGHNT, CDR2 FRNRAP, per germline. The V gene end was trimmed by 3 bases and the J gene end by 6 bases; junction bases not matched to a gene: 6. This CDR3 spans 15 amino acids. The CDR3 spells CASGLETGDDEKLFF. CDR3 in DNA: TGTGCTAGTGGTTTAGAGACAGGGGATGATGAAAAACTGTTTTTT.

The sample holds one count of this clonotype. The J gene is TRBJ2-7, the V gene TRBV5-6; D is perhaps TRBD1 (6 bases). V was clipped by 4 bases and J by 5 bases, with 10 bases between them. CDR3 length equals 12 residues. In germline, CDR1 is SGHDT, CDR2 YYEEEE. CDR3 sequence (DNA): TGTGCCAGCAGCGCCGGGACACACGAGCAGTACGTC. Translated: CASSAGTHEQYV.

This clonotype has just a few counts. This chain uses TRBV27 with TRBJ1-2; 9 positions agree with TRBD1. Germline loops: CDR1 MNHEY, CDR2 SMNVEV (reference sequence). This CDR3 is built from 15 residues. V trimming: 6 bases; J trimming: 3 bases; junction bases outside the gene matches: 8. CDR3 residues: CASSFDRGIDYGYTF. As DNA, the CDR3 is TGTGCCAGCAGCTTCGACAGGGGGATAGACTATGGCTACACCTTC.

This clonotype was seen only a few times. J is TRBJ1-6 and V is TRBV12-5; D might be TRBD1 (5 bases). Germline V lookup: CDR1 LGHNT, CDR2 FRNRAP. Trimming removed 2 bases from V and 8 bases from J, with 13 bases in between. The CDR3 runs 15 residues. CDR3 loop: CASGLKKTEDSPLHF. The CDR3 DNA follows: TGTGCTAGTGGTTTGAAAAAGACAGAAGATTCACCCCTCCACTTT.

The rearrangement uses TRBV6-2 or TRBV6-3 and TRBJ1-1; 7 bases fit TRBD1. Losses at the gene ends were 4 bases for V and 0 bases for J; bases not matched to a gene: 5. The CDR3 runs 15 residues. In germline, CDR1 is MNHEY, CDR2 SVGEGT. As DNA, the CDR3 is TGTGCCAGCAGTTCTTGGGACAGACTGAACACTGAAGCTTTCTTT. Residues: CASSSWDRLNTEAFF.

A few counts support this clonotype. The rearrangement uses TRBV29-1 and TRBJ1-1, with unresolved D. V was pared by 6 bases and J by 7 bases, with 12 bases between. CDR1 and CDR2 from the germline V gene are SQVTM and ANQGSEA. This CDR3 has 11 amino acids. Here the CDR3 reads CSVNTVGEAFF. As DNA, the CDR3 is TGCAGCGTCAACACCGTTGGTGAAGCTTTCTTT.

V is TRBV6-6 and J is TRBJ2-4; the D gene is possibly TRBD1 (6 bases). V gave up 5 bases and J gave up 12 bases, with 8 bases separating them. This CDR3 contains 10 residues. Germline CDR1 and CDR2: MNHNY and SVGAGI (reference sequence). The CDR3 sequence is CASSKGDQYF. Written as DNA, the CDR3 is TGTGCCAGCAGTAAGGGGGATCAGTACTTC.

The chain joins TRBV27 to TRBJ2-1; TRBD2 matches at 10 bases. The CDR3 is 13 amino acids. Germline lookup yields CDR1 MNHEY and CDR2 SMNVEV (reference sequence). V was pared by 4 bases and J by 10 bases, with 4 bases of the junction left unmatched. The CDR3 DNA reads as TGTGCCAGCAGTTCTAGCGGGGGTATCGAGCAGTTCTTC. It is translated as CASSSSGGIEQFF.

Ten or more counts support this clonotype. The gene calls are TRBV11-3 and TRBJ2-2, with D unresolved. Germline V CDR1 and CDR2: SGHNT, YENEEA. This CDR3 has 13 amino acids. V gave up 4 bases and J gave up 1 base, with 4 bases separating them. CDR3 DNA: TGTGCCAGCAGCTGGGAGAACACCGGGGAGCTGTTTTTT. It translates to CASSWENTGELFF.

The V and J genes are TRBV19 and TRBJ1-6, with D maybe TRBD1 (5 bases). V lost 5 bases to trimming and J lost 7 bases, with 18 bases between them. The germline V gene has CDR1 LNHDA and CDR2 SQIVND (reference sequence). The CDR3 totals 16 residues. This chain's CDR3 is CASSLNVDMRNSPLHF. The CDR3 DNA sequence: TGTGCCAGTAGTCTTAATGTGGACATGCGGAATTCACCCCTCCACTTT. The full variable domain, completed using reference TRBV19 and TRBJ1-6, is DGGITQSPKYLFRKEGQNVTLSCEQNLNHDAMYWYRQDPGQGLRLIYYSQIVNDFQKGDIAEGYSVSREKKESFPLTVTSAQKNPTAFYLCASSLNVDMRNSPLHFGNGTRLTVT.

This clonotype was seen a handful of times. The rearrangement joins TRBV4-1 to TRBJ1-5, with D unclear. CDR1 is MGHRA and CDR2 is YSYEKL in the germline V gene. Trimming removed 1 base from V and 0 bases from J, with 10 bases in between. This CDR3 has 16 amino acids. This chain's CDR3 is CASSQVIGDSNQPQHF. Written as DNA, the CDR3 is TGCGCCAGCAGCCAAGTTATTGGGGATAGCAATCAGCCCCAGCATTTT.

This clonotype was recorded a few times. The chain joins TRBV12-3 or TRBV12-4 to TRBJ2-2, with TRBD1 matching over 7 bases. The CDR3 is 17 amino acids. V lost 7 bases and J lost 9; bases outside the gene matches: 20. CDR3 in DNA: TGTGCCAGCAACAGCCTAGGAGACAGGGCCCCAAGGCGGGAGCTGTTTTTT. It yields the protein CASNSLGDRAPRRELFF.

This clonotype appeared many times. The rearrangement joins TRBV7-2 to TRBJ2-1; the match to TRBD1 covers 7 bases. The J segment lost 4 bases and the V segment lost 5 bases, leaving 20 bases of the junction unmatched. The CDR3 consists of 19 residues. Looked up from germline, CDR1 is SGHTA and CDR2 is FQGNSA. The CDR3 here is CASSHPPMLDRMWYNEQFF. As DNA, the CDR3 is TGTGCCAGCAGCCACCCGCCAATGTTGGACAGGATGTGGTACAATGAGCAGTTCTTC.

This chain uses TRBV5-5 with TRBJ2-7; D is unclear. The V and J ends lost 2 bases and 2 bases respectively, with 5 bases between them. CDR1 is SGHKS and CDR2 is YYEKEE in the germline V gene (reference sequence). The CDR3 has 12 amino acids. CDR3 bases: TGTGCCAGCAGCTTCAAGCCCTACGAGCAGTACTTC. This encodes CASSFKPYEQYF. The full variable domain, with the rest looked up from reference TRBV5-5 and TRBJ2-7, is DAGVTQSPTHLIKTRGQQVTLRCSPISGHKSVSWYQQVLGQGPQFIFQYYEKEERGRGNFPDRFSARQFPNYSSELNVNALLLGDSALYLCASSFKPYEQYFGPGTRLTVT.

This clonotype was picked up a small number of times. The rearrangement links TRBV15 to TRBJ1-6; D is ambiguous. V lost 0 bases and J 11 bases, leaving 14 bases between the germline ends. Germline V gives CDR1 LNHNV, CDR2 YYDKDF (reference sequence). This CDR3 spans 15 amino acids. In nucleotides, the CDR3 is TGTGCCACCAGCAGAGATATAAGCGCTGGAGCACCCCTCCACTTT. Translating it yields CATSRDISAGAPLHF.

The gene calls are TRBV10-3 and TRBJ2-7; TRBD2 agrees at 12 bases. Germline CDR1 reads ENHRY; CDR2 reads SYGVKD. This CDR3 has 15 residues. The ends lost 7 bases at V and 2 bases at J; junction bases unmatched: 6. CDR3 coding DNA: TGTGCCATCAAAGAGACTAGCGGGGGAACCTACGAGCAGTACTTC. This gives the protein CAIKETSGGTYEQYF.

The chain joins TRBV4-2 to TRBJ1-4; D not certain. This CDR3 region has 14 residues. Germline CDR1 and CDR2: LGHNA and YNFKEQ. Trimming shortened V by 1 base and J by 8 bases, and 11 bases separated the two germline ends. The CDR3 nucleotides read TGTGCCAGCAGCCAAGCCCCAAGCGGGGAAAAACTGTTTTTT. Residues: CASSQAPSGEKLFF.

V gene TRBV4-2 combines with J gene TRBJ2-7; 7 positions match TRBD1. With 2 bases clipped from V and 6 bases from J, the junction kept 7 bases outside the gene matches. Germline V gene sequence: CDR1 LGHNA, CDR2 YNFKEQ. This CDR3 is built from 14 residues. The CDR3 DNA follows: TGTGCCAGCAGCCAAACTCTGACAGGGAGCGAGCAGTACGTC. This encodes CASSQTLTGSEQYV.

This clonotype was observed a few times. This chain links TRBV7-8 with TRBJ2-7; D assignment may be TRBD1 or TRBD2 (5 bases each). From germline, CDR1 is SGHVS and CDR2 FQNEAQ. V shed 4 bases and J shed 3 bases, with 10 bases lying between them. This CDR3 contains 13 residues. The CDR3 region is CASSWGRNYEQYF. CDR3 coding DNA: TGTGCCAGCAGCTGGGGACGGAACTACGAGCAGTACTTC.

The gene calls are TRBV27 and TRBJ2-2; the D is unclear. The CDR3 loop spans 13 amino acids. Trimming left V 6 bases short and J 7 bases short, with 12 bases between. Germline V gene data show CDR1 as MNHEY and CDR2 as SMNVEV (reference sequence). CDR3 amino acids: CASSRKGDGELFF. CDR3 nucleotides: TGTGCCAGCAGCCGGAAGGGCGACGGGGAGCTGTTTTTT.